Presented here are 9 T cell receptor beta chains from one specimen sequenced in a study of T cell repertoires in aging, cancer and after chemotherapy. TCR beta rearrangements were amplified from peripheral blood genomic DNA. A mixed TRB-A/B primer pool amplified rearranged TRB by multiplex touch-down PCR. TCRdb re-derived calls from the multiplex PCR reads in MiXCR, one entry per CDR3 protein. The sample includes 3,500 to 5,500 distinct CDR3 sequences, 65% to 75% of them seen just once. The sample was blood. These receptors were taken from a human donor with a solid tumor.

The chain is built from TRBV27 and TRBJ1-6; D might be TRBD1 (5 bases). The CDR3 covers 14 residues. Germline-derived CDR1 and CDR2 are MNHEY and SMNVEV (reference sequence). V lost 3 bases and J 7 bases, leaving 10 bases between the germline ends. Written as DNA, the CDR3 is TGTGCCAGCAGTTTCAGGGAAGGGAATTCACCCCTCCACTTT. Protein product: CASSFREGNSPLHF.

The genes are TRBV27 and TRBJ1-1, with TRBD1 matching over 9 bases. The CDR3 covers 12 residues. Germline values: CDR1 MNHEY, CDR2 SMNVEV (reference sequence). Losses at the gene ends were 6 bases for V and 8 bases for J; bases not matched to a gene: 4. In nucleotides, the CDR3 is TGTGCCAGCAGGACAGGGGGTGCCGAAGCTTTCTTT. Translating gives CASRTGGAEAFF.

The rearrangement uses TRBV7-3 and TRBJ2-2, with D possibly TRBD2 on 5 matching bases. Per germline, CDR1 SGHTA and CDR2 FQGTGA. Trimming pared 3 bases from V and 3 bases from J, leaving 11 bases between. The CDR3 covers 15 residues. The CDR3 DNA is TGTGCCAGCAGCTTTGGCGGGTTGGACACCGGGGAGCTGTTTTTT. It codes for CASSFGGLDTGELFF.

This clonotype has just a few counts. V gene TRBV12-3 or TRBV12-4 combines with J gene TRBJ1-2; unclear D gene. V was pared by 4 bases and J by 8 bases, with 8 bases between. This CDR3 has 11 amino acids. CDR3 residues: CASSSTWGYTF. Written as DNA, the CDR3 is TGTGCCAGCAGTTCGACGTGGGGCTACACCTTC.

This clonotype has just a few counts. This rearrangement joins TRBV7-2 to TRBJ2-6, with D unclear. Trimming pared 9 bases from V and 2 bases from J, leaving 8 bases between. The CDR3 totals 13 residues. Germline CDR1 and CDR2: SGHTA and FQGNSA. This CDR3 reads CASKLTGANVLTF. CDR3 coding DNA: TGTGCCAGTAAGCTGACTGGGGCCAACGTCCTGACTTTC.

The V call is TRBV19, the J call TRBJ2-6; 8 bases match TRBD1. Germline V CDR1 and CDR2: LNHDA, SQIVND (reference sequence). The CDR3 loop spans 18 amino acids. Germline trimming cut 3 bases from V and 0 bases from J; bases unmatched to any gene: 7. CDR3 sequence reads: CASSIPGTGRSGANVLTF. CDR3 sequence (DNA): TGTGCCAGTAGTATTCCCGGGACAGGCCGCTCTGGGGCCAACGTCCTGACTTTC.

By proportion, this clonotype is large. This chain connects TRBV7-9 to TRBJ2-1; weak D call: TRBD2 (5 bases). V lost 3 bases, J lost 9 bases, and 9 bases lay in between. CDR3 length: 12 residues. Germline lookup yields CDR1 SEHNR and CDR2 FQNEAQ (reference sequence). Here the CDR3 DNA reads TGTGCCAGCAGCTTCGGCGGAGGTGAGCAGTTCTTC. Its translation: CASSFGGGEQFF.

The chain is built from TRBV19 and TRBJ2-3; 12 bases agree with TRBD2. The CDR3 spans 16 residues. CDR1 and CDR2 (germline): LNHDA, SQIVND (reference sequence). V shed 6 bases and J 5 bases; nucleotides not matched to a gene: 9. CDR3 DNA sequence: TGTGCCAGTAGCACAGGACTAGCGGGGTTTAAAGATACGCAGTATTTT. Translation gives CASSTGLAGFKDTQYF.

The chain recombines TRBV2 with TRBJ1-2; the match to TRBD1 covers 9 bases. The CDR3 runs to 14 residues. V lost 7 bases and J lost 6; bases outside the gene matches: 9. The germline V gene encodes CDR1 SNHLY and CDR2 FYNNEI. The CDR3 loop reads CASTDLTGGNGYTF. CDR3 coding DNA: TGTGCCAGCACCGACTTGACAGGGGGTAATGGCTACACCTTC.